Shown below are 20 T cell receptor beta chains from a single sample sequenced in a study of cytomegalovirus exposure and HLA in healthy donors. Here immunoSEQ multiplex PCR was the method, and the copy in TCRdb shows in-frame clones only, minus some. Seen here are 55,000 to 80,000 clones, about 95% observed once, and the top ten hold 7%. Sequences were obtained from PBMCs. The receptors originated from a woman aged 18-30 years in good health and CMV-seropositive.

This clone was detected only once. The gene calls are TRBV6-5 and TRBJ2-7; 9 bases line up with TRBD1. CDR1 is MNHEY, CDR2 SVGAGI, per germline. This CDR3 has 16 amino acids. With 4 bases clipped from V and 0 bases from J, the junction kept 7 bases outside the gene matches. CDR3 nucleotides: TGTGCCAGCAGTTTGGGGACAGGGCCCAACTCCTACGAGCAGTACTTC. It codes for CASSLGTGPNSYEQYF.

The rearrangement uses TRBV7-9 and TRBJ2-5, with D uncertain. Trimming cost V 3 bases and J 7 bases, with 21 bases left between them. Germline CDR1 and CDR2: SEHNR and FQNEAQ (reference sequence). CDR3 size: 16 residues. The CDR3 DNA reads as TGTGCCAGCAGCTTGCCGACCAGTCAAGTCTCAGGGACCCAGTACTTC. Translation: CASSLPTSQVSGTQYF.

J is TRBJ2-7 and V is TRBV10-3; 7 bases line up with TRBD1. V shed 7 bases and J 2 bases; nucleotides not matched to a gene: 5. The CDR3 has 13 amino acids. Germline V lookup: CDR1 ENHRY, CDR2 SYGVKD. The CDR3 DNA follows: TGTGCCATCACTGACAGGGCGGCCTACGAGCAGTACTTC. It codes for CAITDRAAYEQYF.

The J gene is TRBJ1-6, the V gene TRBV2; D may be TRBD1 (5 bases). V was cut by 6 bases and J by 10 bases, with 19 bases left in between. Looked up from germline, CDR1 is SNHLY and CDR2 is FYNNEI. The CDR3 is 15 amino acids. In nucleotides, the CDR3 is TGTGCCAGCAGGGGGGACTCCTTATACAAATCACCCCTCCACTTT. This encodes CASRGDSLYKSPLHF.

This clone was seen a handful of times. The chain employs TRBV10-3 and TRBJ2-7; 9 bases fit TRBD2. With V trimmed by 8 bases and J by 3 bases, 5 bases remained unmatched. Germline-derived CDR1 and CDR2 are ENHRY and SYGVKD. This CDR3 has 13 residues. CDR3 amino acids: CAIRLAASYEQYF. The CDR3 nucleotides read TGTGCCATCCGACTAGCGGCCAGCTACGAGCAGTACTTC.

This rearrangement joins TRBV11-2 to TRBJ1-1, with D maybe TRBD1 (5 bases). V lost 5 bases, J lost 6 bases, and 10 bases lay in between. Germline lookup yields CDR1 SGHAT and CDR2 FQNNGV. The CDR3 consists of 12 residues. The CDR3 protein is CASSLTGAEAFF. The CDR3 DNA follows: TGTGCCAGCAGCCTGACGGGGGCTGAAGCTTTCTTT.

This chain connects TRBV19 to TRBJ1-3; a possible D gene is TRBD1 (5 bases). V was cut by 6 bases and J by 9 bases, with 9 bases left in between. Looked up from germline, CDR1 is LNHDA and CDR2 is SQIVND (reference sequence). This CDR3 is 11 amino acids long. The CDR3 nucleotides read TGTGCCAGTAGCCCCGGGGGCACCATATATTTT. As protein: CASSPGGTIYF.

The V gene is TRBV29-1, the J gene TRBJ2-7; 8 bases fit TRBD2. The CDR3 totals 15 residues. Germline V gives CDR1 SQVTM, CDR2 ANQGSEA. Germline trimming cut 0 bases from V and 2 bases from J; bases unmatched to any gene: 6. CDR3 sequence: CSVEEGAGDPYEQYF. In DNA form, the CDR3 reads TGCAGCGTTGAAGAGGGAGCGGGAGATCCCTACGAGCAGTACTTC.

This sequence joins TRBV28 and TRBJ2-3; possibly TRBD2 for D (6 bases). Germline V lookup: CDR1 MDHEN, CDR2 SYDVKM. The CDR3 has 15 amino acids. Deletions cut 5 bases from V and 2 bases from J, with 14 bases between. This CDR3 reads CASSASGGVTDTQYF. The CDR3 region has the DNA TGTGCCAGCAGTGCCTCGGGCGGGGTCACAGATACGCAGTATTTT.

This sequence joins TRBV6-5 and TRBJ2-7; weak D call: TRBD1 (6 bases). This CDR3 region has 13 residues. Trimming cost V 0 bases and J 7 bases, with 10 bases left between them. CDR1 is MNHEY and CDR2 is SVGAGI in the germline V gene. CDR3 nucleotide sequence: TGTGCCAGCAGTTACTCGATAGACAGGGAGCAGTACTTC. Translating it yields CASSYSIDREQYF.

This clone was observed once. The chain carries TRBV10-1 and TRBJ2-1; D perhaps matches TRBD2 (6 bases). The germline gives CDR1 WNHNN, CDR2 SYGVQD (reference sequence). The CDR3 spans 15 residues. V lost 2 bases and J lost 2, with 10 bases in between. DNA for the CDR3: TGCGCCAGCAGTGAGAGTGGGAGGCCCTACAATGAGCAGTTCTTC. This gives the protein CASSESGRPYNEQFF.

The chain couples TRBV28 to TRBJ2-2, with TRBD2 matching over 7 bases. Germline V CDR1 and CDR2: MDHEN, SYDVKM. There are 18 residues in the CDR3. Unmatched junction bases numbered 11, after V lost 3 bases and J lost 1 base. In DNA, the CDR3 is TGTGCCAGCAGTTTGAGCAGGTGGGAGGGCCGGAACACCGGGGAGCTGTTTTTT. Residues: CASSLSRWEGRNTGELFF.

The V and J genes are TRBV5-1 and TRBJ1-1; 8 bases map to TRBD1. CDR3 length equals 16 residues. Germline loops: CDR1 SGHRS, CDR2 YFSETQ. Losses at the gene ends were 0 bases for V and 0 bases for J; bases not matched to a gene: 4. This CDR3 reads CASSLGTGNMNTEAFF. The CDR3 DNA is TGCGCCAGCAGCTTGGGGACAGGGAACATGAACACTGAAGCTTTCTTT.

This clone appeared once. The chain has TRBV4-3 and TRBJ2-1, with 7 bases fitting TRBD2. Germline-derived CDR1 and CDR2 are LGHNA and YSLEER. This CDR3 has 14 amino acids. The trim removed 4 bases at V and 5 bases at J, leaving 5 bases unmatched. The CDR3 sequence is CASSRRGSNNEQFF. The CDR3 DNA sequence: TGCGCCAGCAGCCGGCGGGGGAGCAACAATGAGCAGTTCTTC.

The rearrangement joins TRBV30 to TRBJ2-7; perhaps TRBD1 as D (5 bases). Germline CDR1 and CDR2: GTSNPN and SVGIG (reference sequence). V lost 2 bases, J lost 6 bases, and 8 bases lay in between. This CDR3 comprises 11 residues. This chain's CDR3 is CAWSRGSEQYF. CDR3 in DNA: TGTGCCTGGAGTAGGGGAAGCGAGCAGTACTTC.

The chain is built from TRBV7-3 and TRBJ2-3; possible D gene TRBD1, 5 bases. The V and J ends lost 5 bases and 3 bases respectively, with 18 bases between them. Germline V CDR1 and CDR2: SGHTA, FQGTGA. This CDR3 is built from 16 residues. The chain's CDR3 is CASSTLGPGLTDTQYF. The DNA of the CDR3 is TGTGCCAGCAGCACGCTGGGGCCCGGTTTGACAGATACGCAGTATTTT.

V is TRBV6-5 and J is TRBJ1-1; D is possibly TRBD1 (6 bases). The CDR3 has 14 residues. Between the trimmed V and J ends, which lost 2 bases and 1 base, there was a span of 8 bases. Germline-derived CDR1 and CDR2 are MNHEY and SVGAGI. Here the CDR3 reads CASSYPGANTEAFF. CDR3 DNA sequence: TGTGCCAGCAGTTACCCAGGGGCGAACACTGAAGCTTTCTTT.

The chain combines TRBV10-3 with TRBJ2-3; 10 nucleotides align to TRBD1. The CDR3 length is 15 residues. With 6 bases clipped from V and 7 bases from J, the junction kept 10 bases outside the gene matches. Germline V gene data show CDR1 as ENHRY and CDR2 as SYGVKD. CDR3 in DNA: TGTGCCATCAGGGAGATGACAGGGGGCGTGAATACGCAGTATTTT. Encoded protein: CAIREMTGGVNTQYF.

The chain links TRBV5-1 to TRBJ2-3; D not certain. V was clipped by 0 bases and J by 6 bases, with 11 bases between them. From germline, CDR1 is SGHRS and CDR2 YFSETQ. This CDR3 has 14 residues. Written as DNA, the CDR3 is TGCGCCAGCAGCTTGGAGCCCAACCCCGATACGCAGTATTTT. It yields the protein CASSLEPNPDTQYF.

The chain is built from TRBV30 and TRBJ2-1, with a weak D call TRBD2 (5 bases). This CDR3 is built from 13 residues. Trimming cost V 0 bases and J 4 bases, with 7 bases left between them. In germline, CDR1 is GTSNPN, CDR2 SVGIG (reference sequence). DNA for the CDR3: TGTGCCTGGAGTGTACGCGGGTACAATGAGCAGTTCTTC. Protein: CAWSVRGYNEQFF.